The rows below give T cell receptor beta chains drawn from one sample of a study of Ad26.COV2.S vaccination and SARS-CoV-2 variants. Only in-frame clones appear in the TCRdb table, and some are missing; sequencing was by immunoSEQ multiplex PCR. This table holds around 340,000 clones, around 88% found once. The sequencing here drew on peripheral blood, taken in a trial of Ad26.COV2.S vaccine versus placebo. The origin of the receptors is a person aged 18-65 years who received the Ad26.COV2.S COVID-19 vaccine or a placebo. The CDR3 runs from the conserved cysteine through the conserved F or W. Each record gives: CDR3 protein, CDR3 DNA, clone size, J gene, D gene, V gene. A D gene is named only where the DNA matches it firmly. Some rows mark clone size as missing; the rest say once, few, many or name a class of expanded clone.

CDR3 protein: CASSPYGRDTGELFF; CDR3 DNA: TGTGCCAGCTCACCGTACGGGAGGGACACCGGGGAGCTGTTTTTT; clone size: -; J gene: TRBJ2-2; D gene: TRBD2; V gene: TRBV18
CDR3 protein: CASSFGTDTEAFF; CDR3 DNA: TGTGCCAGCAGTTTCGGGACGGACACTGAAGCTTTCTTT; clone size: -; J gene: TRBJ1-1; D gene: -; V gene: TRBV12-3/TRBV12-4
CDR3 protein: CASSPDKSEQYF; CDR3 DNA: TGTGCCAGCTCGCCGGACAAATCCGAGCAGTACTTC; clone size: -; J gene: TRBJ2-7; D gene: -; V gene: TRBV18
CDR3 protein: CASSPESLGTVNTEAFF; CDR3 DNA: TGTGCCAGCTCACCCGAATCACTGGGGACGGTGAACACTGAAGCTTTCTTT; clone size: -; J gene: TRBJ1-1; D gene: -; V gene: TRBV18
CDR3 protein: CASSPTGGATGELFF; CDR3 DNA: TGTGCCAGCAGCCCAACCGGGGGGGCCACCGGGGAGCTGTTTTTT; clone size: -; J gene: TRBJ2-2; D gene: TRBD2; V gene: TRBV11-2
CDR3 protein: CASSSGQEDQPQHF; CDR3 DNA: TGTGCCAGCAGTTCGGGACAGGAGGATCAGCCCCAGCATTTT; clone size: -; J gene: TRBJ1-5; D gene: TRBD1; V gene: TRBV27
CDR3 protein: CASSFQSGAGEAFF; CDR3 DNA: TGTGCCAGCAGTTTCCAATCAGGGGCGGGGGAAGCTTTCTTT; clone size: -; J gene: TRBJ1-1; D gene: -; V gene: TRBV6-6
CDR3 protein: CASSSPGQVNSPLHF; CDR3 DNA: TGTGCCAGCAGCTCTCCGGGACAGGTTAATTCACCCCTCCACTTT; clone size: -; J gene: TRBJ1-6; D gene: TRBD1; V gene: TRBV13
CDR3 protein: CSVGGPNEQYF; CDR3 DNA: TGCAGCGTTGGGGGGCCCAACGAGCAGTACTTC; clone size: -; J gene: TRBJ2-7; D gene: -; V gene: TRBV29-1
CDR3 protein: CASSQSWQGYGYTF; CDR3 DNA: TGTGCCAGCAGCCAATCATGGCAGGGATACGGCTACACCTTC; clone size: -; J gene: TRBJ1-2; D gene: -; V gene: TRBV16
CDR3 protein: CASSEFGANSYEQYF; CDR3 DNA: TGTGCCAGCAGTGAATTCGGGGCAAACTCCTACGAGCAGTACTTC; clone size: -; J gene: TRBJ2-7; D gene: -; V gene: TRBV6-1
CDR3 protein: CASSYSSPVGVNYGYTF; CDR3 DNA: TGTGCCAGCAGTTACTCGTCTCCTGTAGGGGTCAACTATGGCTACACCTTC; clone size: -; J gene: TRBJ1-2; D gene: -; V gene: TRBV6-2/TRBV6-3
CDR3 protein: CASSLQGRVRTDTQYF; CDR3 DNA: TGTGCCAGCAGCTTACAGGGCCGGGTGCGCACAGATACGCAGTATTTT; clone size: -; J gene: TRBJ2-3; D gene: -; V gene: TRBV7-2
CDR3 protein: CASSPQTDYGYTF; CDR3 DNA: TGTGCCAGCAGTCCCCAAACAGACTATGGCTACACCTTC; clone size: few; J gene: TRBJ1-2; D gene: -; V gene: TRBV27
CDR3 protein: CASSLQGGYGEAFF; CDR3 DNA: TGTGCCAGCAGTTTACAAGGGGGGTACGGTGAAGCTTTCTTT; clone size: -; J gene: TRBJ1-1; D gene: -; V gene: TRBV28
CDR3 protein: CASSFKGETQYF; CDR3 DNA: TGTGCCAGCAGCTTTAAAGGAGAGACCCAGTACTTC; clone size: -; J gene: TRBJ2-5; D gene: -; V gene: TRBV7-9
CDR3 protein: CASSLGRQGGVTDTQYF; CDR3 DNA: TGCGCCAGCAGCTTGGGAAGGCAGGGGGGTGTCACAGATACGCAGTATTTT; clone size: once; J gene: TRBJ2-3; D gene: -; V gene: TRBV5-1
CDR3 protein: CASIGVRGLYF; CDR3 DNA: TGTGCCAGCATTGGTGTGAGGGGCCTGTACTTC; clone size: once; J gene: TRBJ2-7; D gene: -; V gene: TRBV25-1
CDR3 protein: CASTIQDSETQYF; CDR3 DNA: TGTGCCAGCACCATACAGGATTCAGAGACCCAGTACTTC; clone size: -; J gene: TRBJ2-5; D gene: -; V gene: TRBV2
CDR3 protein: CASSQEVVTGAYGYTF; CDR3 DNA: TGCGCCAGCAGCCAAGAAGTGGTGACAGGGGCCTATGGCTACACCTTC; clone size: -; J gene: TRBJ1-2; D gene: TRBD1; V gene: TRBV4-3
CDR3 protein: CATKTGAFMGGYTF; CDR3 DNA: TGTGCCACGAAAACGGGGGCTTTTATGGGTGGCTACACCTTC; clone size: -; J gene: TRBJ1-2; D gene: -; V gene: TRBV6-5
CDR3 protein: CASSFGLAGEQYF; CDR3 DNA: TGTGCCAGCAGCTTTGGACTAGCAGGCGAGCAGTACTTC; clone size: -; J gene: TRBJ2-7; D gene: TRBD2; V gene: TRBV5-6
CDR3 protein: CASSLETGGNSPLHF; CDR3 DNA: TGTGCCAGCAGCTTGGAGACAGGCGGCAATTCACCCCTCCACTTT; clone size: -; J gene: TRBJ1-6; D gene: -; V gene: TRBV5-6
CDR3 protein: CASSLGSLAAADTQYF; CDR3 DNA: TGTGCCAGCAGCTTAGGAAGCCTAGCAGCAGCAGATACGCAGTATTTT; clone size: -; J gene: TRBJ2-3; D gene: -; V gene: TRBV7-2
CDR3 protein: CASSGQGEMEKLFF; CDR3 DNA: TGTGCCAGCAGTGGTCAGGGGGAGATGGAAAAACTGTTTTTT; clone size: -; J gene: TRBJ1-4; D gene: TRBD1; V gene: TRBV2
CDR3 protein: CASNEDRGLTGELFF; CDR3 DNA: TGTGCCAGCAACGAAGACAGGGGGCTCACCGGGGAGCTGTTTTTT; clone size: -; J gene: TRBJ2-2; D gene: TRBD1; V gene: TRBV2
CDR3 protein: CASSREGTNQPQHF; CDR3 DNA: TGTGCCAGTAGTAGGGAGGGGACCAATCAGCCCCAGCATTTT; clone size: -; J gene: TRBJ1-5; D gene: -; V gene: TRBV19
CDR3 protein: CASRAPLSSGNTIYF; CDR3 DNA: TGTGCCAGCCGGGCCCCGCTATCCTCTGGAAACACCATATATTTT; clone size: -; J gene: TRBJ1-3; D gene: -; V gene: TRBV6-5
CDR3 protein: CASSLALAGGYYEQYF; CDR3 DNA: TGTGCCAGCAGCTTGGCCCTAGCGGGGGGTTACTACGAGCAGTACTTC; clone size: once; J gene: TRBJ2-7; D gene: TRBD2; V gene: TRBV5-5
CDR3 protein: CASSPPRDSGANVLTF; CDR3 DNA: TGTGCCAGCAGCCCGCCAAGGGACTCTGGGGCCAACGTCCTGACTTTC; clone size: -; J gene: TRBJ2-6; D gene: -; V gene: TRBV28
CDR3 protein: CASSLGDQPQHF; CDR3 DNA: TGTGCCAGCAGCTTAGGGGATCAGCCCCAGCATTTT; clone size: -; J gene: TRBJ1-5; D gene: -; V gene: TRBV11-1
CDR3 protein: CASSRTSGQETQYF; CDR3 DNA: TGTGCCAGCAGCCGGACTAGCGGCCAAGAGACCCAGTACTTC; clone size: -; J gene: TRBJ2-5; D gene: TRBD2; V gene: TRBV28
CDR3 protein: CASSDSDGKNTEAFF; CDR3 DNA: TGTGCCAGCAGTGACTCTGACGGGAAGAACACTGAAGCTTTCTTT; clone size: -; J gene: TRBJ1-1; D gene: -; V gene: TRBV6-4
CDR3 protein: CSVARPNQPQHF; CDR3 DNA: TGCAGCGTTGCCAGGCCGAATCAGCCCCAGCATTTT; clone size: once; J gene: TRBJ1-5; D gene: -; V gene: TRBV29-1
CDR3 protein: CASSFQREGRSYEQYF; CDR3 DNA: TGTGCCAGCAGCTTCCAGCGGGAGGGCCGTTCCTACGAGCAGTACTTC; clone size: -; J gene: TRBJ2-7; D gene: TRBD2; V gene: TRBV5-6
CDR3 protein: CASRAGTSGINEQFF; CDR3 DNA: TGTGCCAGCAGGGCCGGGACTAGCGGGATCAATGAGCAGTTCTTC; clone size: -; J gene: TRBJ2-1; D gene: TRBD2; V gene: TRBV9
CDR3 protein: CASTENRGRWEKLFF; CDR3 DNA: TGTGCCAGCACCGAAAACAGGGGGCGGTGGGAAAAACTGTTTTTT; clone size: few; J gene: TRBJ1-4; D gene: TRBD1; V gene: TRBV28
CDR3 protein: CASSYLETSTDTQYF; CDR3 DNA: TGTGCCAGCAGCTATCTAGAGACTAGCACAGATACGCAGTATTTT; clone size: -; J gene: TRBJ2-3; D gene: -; V gene: TRBV6-5
CDR3 protein: CASSSTGDLYNEQFF; CDR3 DNA: TGTGCCAGCAGCTCGACAGGGGACCTCTACAATGAGCAGTTCTTC; clone size: -; J gene: TRBJ2-1; D gene: TRBD1; V gene: TRBV7-9
CDR3 protein: CASSLVYGRDSERFGYTF; CDR3 DNA: TGTGCCAGCAGCTTGGTATACGGCAGGGACTCCGAGCGTTTTGGCTACACCTTC; clone size: -; J gene: TRBJ1-2; D gene: -; V gene: TRBV5-5
CDR3 protein: CASSGGLGAEQPQHF; CDR3 DNA: TGTGCCAGCAGTGGGGGTTTAGGGGCTGAACAGCCCCAGCATTTT; clone size: -; J gene: TRBJ1-5; D gene: -; V gene: TRBV5-8
CDR3 protein: CASSIVEGMDTQYF; CDR3 DNA: TGTGCCAGTAGTATCGTGGAGGGGATGGATACGCAGTATTTT; clone size: -; J gene: TRBJ2-3; D gene: -; V gene: TRBV19
CDR3 protein: CASSVGYTGELFF; CDR3 DNA: TGTGCCAGCAGCGTCGGCTACACCGGGGAGCTGTTTTTT; clone size: -; J gene: TRBJ2-2; D gene: -; V gene: TRBV11-1
CDR3 protein: CASSPFAGGGNYGYTF; CDR3 DNA: TGTGCCAGCAGCCCTTTCGCAGGGGGCGGTAATTATGGCTACACCTTC; clone size: -; J gene: TRBJ1-2; D gene: TRBD1; V gene: TRBV5-5
CDR3 protein: CASSTPETGEGKAFF; CDR3 DNA: TGTGCCAGTAGTACCCCGGAGACAGGGGAGGGGAAAGCTTTCTTT; clone size: -; J gene: TRBJ1-1; D gene: TRBD1; V gene: TRBV19
CDR3 protein: CASSLATRGRRNEQFF; CDR3 DNA: TGTGCCAGCAGCTTGGCGACCAGGGGGCGTCGGAATGAGCAGTTCTTC; clone size: -; J gene: TRBJ2-1; D gene: TRBD1; V gene: TRBV5-6
CDR3 protein: CATSRGGQGAGEQYF; CDR3 DNA: TGTGCCACCAGCAGAGGAGGACAAGGGGCGGGCGAGCAGTACTTC; clone size: -; J gene: TRBJ2-7; D gene: -; V gene: TRBV15
CDR3 protein: CASRGAGWTEAFF; CDR3 DNA: TGTGCCAGCAGAGGGGCAGGGTGGACTGAAGCTTTCTTT; clone size: -; J gene: TRBJ1-1; D gene: -; V gene: TRBV5-5
CDR3 protein: CASSLSGRASDEQYF; CDR3 DNA: TGTGCCAGCAGCCTTAGCGGGAGGGCCTCAGACGAGCAGTACTTC; clone size: many; J gene: TRBJ2-7; D gene: TRBD2; V gene: TRBV7-9
CDR3 protein: CASRAGTGRNYGYTF; CDR3 DNA: TGTGCCAGCAGGGCCGGGACAGGTAGAAACTATGGCTACACCTTC; clone size: few; J gene: TRBJ1-2; D gene: TRBD1; V gene: TRBV2
CDR3 protein: CASSLEVGSYNEQFF; CDR3 DNA: TGTGCCAGCAGCTTAGAAGTCGGGTCCTACAATGAGCAGTTCTTC; clone size: -; J gene: TRBJ2-1; D gene: -; V gene: TRBV11-2
CDR3 protein: CASKAQSDTEAFF; CDR3 DNA: TGTGCCAGCAAGGCCCAGTCGGACACTGAAGCTTTCTTT; clone size: -; J gene: TRBJ1-1; D gene: -; V gene: TRBV6-4
CDR3 protein: CASRDLAGYEQYF; CDR3 DNA: TGTGCCAGCAGGGATCTAGCGGGCTACGAGCAGTACTTC; clone size: -; J gene: TRBJ2-7; D gene: TRBD2; V gene: TRBV3-1/TRBV3-2
CDR3 protein: CASSLELAGTGELFF; CDR3 DNA: TGTGCCAGCAGCTTAGAATTAGCGGGCACCGGGGAGCTGTTTTTT; clone size: -; J gene: TRBJ2-2; D gene: TRBD2; V gene: TRBV11-2
CDR3 protein: CASSQSPNEKLFF; CDR3 DNA: TGCGCCAGCAGCCAATCGCCAAATGAAAAACTGTTTTTT; clone size: few; J gene: TRBJ1-4; D gene: -; V gene: TRBV4-3
CDR3 protein: CASSQGDRVGNTIYF; CDR3 DNA: TGTGCCAGCAGCCAGGGGGACAGGGTTGGAAACACCATATATTTT; clone size: -; J gene: TRBJ1-3; D gene: TRBD1; V gene: TRBV3-1/TRBV3-2
CDR3 protein: CASSPAVGEQYF; CDR3 DNA: TGTGCCAGCAGCCCTGCGGTGGGCGAGCAGTACTTC; clone size: -; J gene: TRBJ2-7; D gene: -; V gene: TRBV5-5